Listed below are T cell receptor gamma chains from one sample, sequenced in a study of Vδ1+ human thymocytes. TCRdb applied CATT to the multiplex PCR reads for clone calling. The sample yields over 20,000 gamma-chain clones, roughly an eighth seen once. Sequencing was done on a sample of Vdelta1+ gamma-delta thymocytes from the thymus. The receptors derive from a child younger than two who had congenital heart surgery. Each CDR3 is given with its conserved first and last residue. Clone sizes are given selectively: once, few, many, or a class where the clone is expanded.

clone size: few; V gene: TRGV3; J gene: TRGJ1/TRGJ2; CDR3 DNA: TGTGCCACCTGGGACAGGCGGACGGGTGATTATAAGAAACTCTTT; CDR3 protein: CATWDRRTGDYKKLF
clone size: few; V gene: TRGV3; J gene: TRGJ1/TRGJ2; CDR3 DNA: TGTGCCACCTGGGACCCTATGGAGAAACTCTTT; CDR3 protein: CATWDPMEKLF
clone size: few; V gene: TRGV3; J gene: TRGJ1/TRGJ2; CDR3 DNA: TGTGCCACCTGGGACACCCCGAGGGGTAAGAAACTCTTT; CDR3 protein: CATWDTPRGKKLF
clone size: .; V gene: TRGV2; J gene: TRGJ1/TRGJ2; CDR3 DNA: TGTGCCACCTGGGACGGGCCTAGTTATTATAAGAAACTCTTT; CDR3 protein: CATWDGPSYYKKLF
clone size: few; V gene: TRGV9; J gene: TRGJ1/TRGJ2; CDR3 DNA: TGTGCCTTGTGGGAGGTGCTCGACGATTATTATAAGAAACTCTTT; CDR3 protein: CALWEVLDDYYKKLF
clone size: few; V gene: TRGV5; J gene: TRGJ1/TRGJ2; CDR3 DNA: TGTGCCACCTGGGACATCGTTTATTATAAGAAACTCTTT; CDR3 protein: CATWDIVYYKKLF
clone size: .; V gene: TRGV5; J gene: TRGJ1/TRGJ2; CDR3 DNA: TGTGCCACCTGGGACAAGCCGTATTATTATAAGAAACTCTTT; CDR3 protein: CATWDKPYYYKKLF
clone size: .; V gene: TRGV4; J gene: TRGJ1/TRGJ2; CDR3 DNA: TGTGCCACCTGGACCCCCCCCGGAATGAAACTCTTT; CDR3 protein: CATWTPPGMKLF
clone size: few; V gene: TRGV4; J gene: TRGJ1/TRGJ2; CDR3 DNA: TGTGCCACCTGGAATGGGCAGAATTATTATAAGAAACTCTTT; CDR3 protein: CATWNGQNYYKKLF
clone size: .; V gene: TRGV4; J gene: TRGJ1/TRGJ2; CDR3 DNA: TGTGCCACCTGGAATGCCTCGAATTATTATAAGAAACTCTTT; CDR3 protein: CATWNASNYYKKLF
clone size: few; V gene: TRGV8; J gene: TRGJ1/TRGJ2; CDR3 DNA: TGTGCCACCTGGGATAACGGCCTCATTGGGAAACTCTTT; CDR3 protein: CATWDNGLIGKLF
clone size: .; V gene: TRGV3; J gene: TRGJP2; CDR3 DNA: TGTGCCACCTGGGACAGCCCAAATTGGATCAAGACGTTT; CDR3 protein: CATWDSPNWIKTF
clone size: few; V gene: TRGV4; J gene: TRGJ1/TRGJ2; CDR3 DNA: TGTGCCACCTGGAAGAAGGTGATGAAACTCTTT; CDR3 protein: CATWKKVMKLF
clone size: few; V gene: TRGV8; J gene: TRGJ1/TRGJ2; CDR3 DNA: TGTGCCACCTGGGATGATCGGAAGAAACTCTTT; CDR3 protein: CATWDDRKKLF
clone size: few; V gene: TRGV4; J gene: TRGJP1; CDR3 DNA: TGTGCCACCTGGGATGGATGGGGCACTGGTTGGTTCAAGATATTT; CDR3 protein: CATWDGWGTGWFKIF
clone size: .; V gene: TRGV8; J gene: TRGJ1/TRGJ2; CDR3 DNA: TGTGCCACCTGGGATAGGCGTAAGAAACTCTTT; CDR3 protein: CATWDRRKKLF
clone size: few; V gene: TRGV9; J gene: TRGJ1/TRGJ2; CDR3 DNA: TGTGCCTTCGTTCATTATAAGAAACTCTTT; CDR3 protein: CAFVHYKKLF
clone size: .; V gene: TRGV4; J gene: TRGJ1/TRGJ2; CDR3 DNA: TGTGCCACCTGGAATGGGCGGGTTTTGGATTATTATAAGAAACTCTTT; CDR3 protein: CATWNGRVLDYYKKLF
clone size: few; V gene: TRGV9; J gene: TRGJ1/TRGJ2; CDR3 DNA: TGTGCCTTGTGGGAGGTGCGGAGCTATTATAAGAAACTCTTT; CDR3 protein: CALWEVRSYYKKLF
clone size: .; V gene: TRGV8; J gene: TRGJ1/TRGJ2; CDR3 DNA: TGTGCCACCTGGGCCGCGTATTATAAGAAACTCTTT; CDR3 protein: CATWAAYYKKLF
clone size: .; V gene: TRGV8; J gene: TRGJP1; CDR3 DNA: TGTGCCACCTGGGTCCTTACCACTGGTTGGTTCAAGATATTT; CDR3 protein: CATWVLTTGWFKIF
clone size: few; V gene: TRGV9; J gene: TRGJ1/TRGJ2; CDR3 DNA: TGTGCTTTGTGGGAGGGCTCACCCAAGAAACTCTTT; CDR3 protein: CALWEGSPKKLF
clone size: few; V gene: TRGV5; J gene: TRGJ1/TRGJ2; CDR3 DNA: TGTGCCACCTGGGACAGGACATATTATTATAAGAAACTCTTT; CDR3 protein: CATWDRTYYYKKLF
clone size: .; V gene: TRGV4; J gene: TRGJ1/TRGJ2; CDR3 DNA: TGTGCCACCTGGGCTCCCCCGAATTATTATAAGAAACTCTTT; CDR3 protein: CATWAPPNYYKKLF
clone size: few; V gene: TRGV5; J gene: TRGJ1/TRGJ2; CDR3 DNA: TGTGCCACCTGGGACGGCCAATATTATAAGAAACTCTTT; CDR3 protein: CATWDGQYYKKLF
clone size: .; V gene: TRGV3; J gene: TRGJ1/TRGJ2; CDR3 DNA: TGTGCCACCTGGGACAGGCGGCGCTATTATAAGGAACTCTTT; CDR3 protein: CATWDRRRYYKELF
clone size: medium-sized; V gene: TRGV8; J gene: TRGJP2; CDR3 DNA: TGTGCCACCTGGGCCCCAGATTGGATCAAGACGTTT; CDR3 protein: CATWAPDWIKTF
clone size: few; V gene: TRGV5; J gene: TRGJP1; CDR3 DNA: TGTGCCACCTGGGACAGGCATGGGTCTTATACCACTGGTTGGTTCAAGATATTT; CDR3 protein: CATWDRHGSYTTGWFKIF
clone size: few; V gene: TRGV4; J gene: TRGJ1/TRGJ2; CDR3 DNA: TGTGCCACCTGGAATGTGGGGCATTATTATAAGAAACTCTTT; CDR3 protein: CATWNVGHYYKKLF
clone size: .; V gene: TRGV2; J gene: TRGJ1/TRGJ2; CDR3 DNA: TGTGCCACCCCTTATTATAAGAAACTCTTT; CDR3 protein: CATPYYKKLF
clone size: few; V gene: TRGV9; J gene: TRGJ1/TRGJ2; CDR3 DNA: TGTGCCTTGTGGGGCTCGAATTATTATAAGAAACTCTTT; CDR3 protein: CALWGSNYYKKLF
clone size: few; V gene: TRGV8; J gene: TRGJP1; CDR3 DNA: TGTGCCACCTGGGGACTTCTAGGTTGGTTCAAGATATTT; CDR3 protein: CATWGLLGWFKIF
clone size: .; V gene: TRGV9; J gene: TRGJ1/TRGJ2; CDR3 DNA: TGTGCCTTGTGGGAGGTGCTGCCTAATGTAAGGAAACTCTTT; CDR3 protein: CALWEVLPNVRKLF
clone size: .; V gene: TRGV5; J gene: TRGJ1/TRGJ2; CDR3 DNA: TGTGCCACCTGGCCACAGGCACGAGTTTCGGGGTATAAGAAACTCTTT; CDR3 protein: CATWPQARVSGYKKLF
clone size: .; V gene: TRGV5; J gene: TRGJ1/TRGJ2; CDR3 DNA: TGTGCCACCTGGGACAGGCGTGGGAAACTCTTT; CDR3 protein: CATWDRRGKLF
clone size: few; V gene: TRGV9; J gene: TRGJP1; CDR3 DNA: TGTGCCTTGTGGGAATATGGTTGGTTCAAGATATTT; CDR3 protein: CALWEYGWFKIF
clone size: medium-sized; V gene: TRGV4; J gene: TRGJ1/TRGJ2; CDR3 DNA: TGTGCCACCTGGGATTGGGGGAAACTCTTT; CDR3 protein: CATWDWGKLF
clone size: few; V gene: TRGV8; J gene: TRGJP1; CDR3 DNA: TGTGCCACCTGGGATAATGAGACCACTGGTTGGTTCAAGATATTT; CDR3 protein: CATWDNETTGWFKIF
clone size: .; V gene: TRGV9; J gene: TRGJ1/TRGJ2; CDR3 DNA: TGTGCCTTGTGGGAGGTCGGGGGGAAACTCTTT; CDR3 protein: CALWEVGGKLF
clone size: .; V gene: TRGV2; J gene: TRGJ1/TRGJ2; CDR3 DNA: TGTGCCACCTGGAATGGGCCAACGAATTATTATAAGAAACTCTTT; CDR3 protein: CATWNGPTNYYKKLF
clone size: .; V gene: TRGV8; J gene: TRGJ1/TRGJ2; CDR3 DNA: TGTGCCACCTGGGCCCGCCCCTATGCGGATAAGAAACTCTTT; CDR3 protein: CATWARPYADKKLF
clone size: .; V gene: TRGV2; J gene: TRGJP2; CDR3 DNA: TGTGCCACCTGGGACGGGCTCGGGGATTGGATCAAGACGTTT; CDR3 protein: CATWDGLGDWIKTF
clone size: .; V gene: TRGV4; J gene: TRGJP1; CDR3 DNA: TGTGCCACCTGGGATGAATTTGCCACTGGTTGGTTCAAGATATTT; CDR3 protein: CATWDEFATGWFKIF
clone size: few; V gene: TRGV4; J gene: TRGJ1/TRGJ2; CDR3 DNA: TGTGCCACCTGGGATAAACAAAATTATAAGAAACTCTTT; CDR3 protein: CATWDKQNYKKLF
clone size: .; V gene: TRGV4; J gene: TRGJ1/TRGJ2; CDR3 DNA: TGTGCCACCTGGGATGATGATTATTATAAGAAACTCTTT; CDR3 protein: CATWDDDYYKKLF
clone size: few; V gene: TRGV5; J gene: TRGJ1/TRGJ2; CDR3 DNA: TGTGCCACCTGGGGGAGGCATTATAAGAAACTCTTT; CDR3 protein: CATWGRHYKKLF
clone size: few; V gene: TRGV5; J gene: TRGJP2; CDR3 DNA: TGTGCCACCTGGGACAGGCCAGACCTACCATATAGTAGTGATTGGATCAAGACGTTT; CDR3 protein: CATWDRPDLPYSSDWIKTF
clone size: .; V gene: TRGV2; J gene: TRGJ1/TRGJ2; CDR3 DNA: TGTGCCACCTGGGACGGGGACCCGGACTATTATAAGAAACTCTTT; CDR3 protein: CATWDGDPDYYKKLF
clone size: few; V gene: TRGV8; J gene: TRGJ1/TRGJ2; CDR3 DNA: TGTGCCACCTGGGATAGTCCGAATTATTATAAGAAACTCTTT; CDR3 protein: CATWDSPNYYKKLF
clone size: .; V gene: TRGV9; J gene: TRGJ1/TRGJ2; CDR3 DNA: TGTGCCTTGTGGGAGCCAACGAATTATTATAAGAAACTCTTT; CDR3 protein: CALWEPTNYYKKLF
clone size: .; V gene: TRGV2; J gene: TRGJP2; CDR3 DNA: TGTGCCACCTGGGAACCATCATATAGTAGTGATTGGATCAAGACGTTT; CDR3 protein: CATWEPSYSSDWIKTF
clone size: .; V gene: TRGV4; J gene: TRGJ1/TRGJ2; CDR3 DNA: TGTGCCACCTGGAAGATTGGTAGGAAACTCTTT; CDR3 protein: CATWKIGRKLF
clone size: .; V gene: TRGV9; J gene: TRGJ1/TRGJ2; CDR3 DNA: TGTGCCTTGGGTTGGCGGGAGAATTATTATAAGAAACTCTTT; CDR3 protein: CALGWRENYYKKLF
clone size: .; V gene: TRGV9; J gene: TRGJ1/TRGJ2; CDR3 DNA: TGTGCCTTGTGGGAGGTGCACCCAATGTCTAAGAAACTCTTT; CDR3 protein: CALWEVHPMSKKLF
clone size: .; V gene: TRGV9; J gene: TRGJ1/TRGJ2; CDR3 DNA: TGTGCCTTGTGGGAGGTCGCGAAAAAGAAACTCTTT; CDR3 protein: CALWEVAKKKLF
clone size: .; V gene: TRGV9; J gene: TRGJP; CDR3 DNA: TGTGCCTTGTGGGAGGTGCACACCGCCTCGTGGGAGTTGGGCAAAAAAATCAAGGTATTT; CDR3 protein: CALWEVHTASWELGKKIKVF
clone size: few; V gene: TRGV9; J gene: TRGJ1/TRGJ2; CDR3 DNA: TGTGCCTTGTGGGAGGTAAGGTGTTATAAGAAACTCTTT; CDR3 protein: CALWEVRCYKKLF
clone size: .; V gene: TRGV4; J gene: TRGJP2; CDR3 DNA: TGTGCCACCTGGGACGGGCCCGGTAGTGATTGGATCAAGACGTTT; CDR3 protein: CATWDGPGSDWIKTF
clone size: .; V gene: TRGV8; J gene: TRGJP2; CDR3 DNA: TGTGCCACCTGGGACCACAGTAGTGATTGGATCAAGACGTTT; CDR3 protein: CATWDHSSDWIKTF
clone size: few; V gene: TRGV8; J gene: TRGJ1/TRGJ2; CDR3 DNA: TGTGCTACCTGGGACAGGCTATGTCGTCCGAAACTCTTT; CDR3 protein: CATWDRLCRPKLF